A selection of T cell receptor beta chains follows, all from one sample in a study of blood T cell repertoires in COVID-19. The table came from immunoSEQ multiplex PCR; TCRdb's copy has only in-frame clones and leaves some out. Found here are a few hundred thousand clones, approximately 86% of them singletons; the top ten hold approximately 9.4%. The sequenced sample was peripheral blood. The source of these receptors is a man aged 35-49 years who had recovered from COVID-19. The CDR3 runs from the conserved cysteine through the conserved F or W. Each record gives: V gene, clone size, D gene, J gene, CDR3 length, CDR3 protein, CDR3 DNA. A D gene is named only where the DNA matches it firmly. Only part of the rows carry a size: once, few, many, or a class if the clone is expanded.

TRBV14,once,NA,TRBJ2-6,14,CASSQDPGLLFLTF,TGTGCCAGCAGCCAAGATCCGGGACTCCTTTTCCTGACTTTC
TRBV6-5,NA,NA,TRBJ2-2,14,CASSRTGNTGELFF,TGTGCCAGCAGTCGAACAGGGAACACCGGGGAGCTGTTTTTT
TRBV15,NA,NA,TRBJ2-6,16,CATSRGRGSGANVLTF,TGTGCCACCAGCAGAGGAAGGGGGTCTGGGGCCAACGTCCTGACTTTC
TRBV2,once,TRBD2,TRBJ2-2,15,CASSEVREGTGELFF,TGTGCCAGCAGTGAAGTCCGGGAGGGCACCGGGGAGCTGTTTTTT
TRBV5-6,NA,NA,TRBJ1-4,15,CASSIRQFSNEKLFF,TGTGCCAGCAGCATTAGACAGTTTAGTAATGAAAAACTGTTTTTT
TRBV19,NA,NA,TRBJ2-1,16,CASSIALSGYYNEQFF,TGTGCCAGTAGTATTGCACTCTCGGGGTACTACAATGAGCAGTTCTTC
TRBV27,NA,NA,TRBJ1-1,13,CASRWGLDTEAFF,TGTGCCAGCAGGTGGGGGCTAGACACTGAAGCTTTCTTT
TRBV6-5,NA,NA,TRBJ2-7,12,CASPPRSHEQYF,TGTGCCAGCCCCCCCCGGAGTCACGAGCAGTACTTC
TRBV30,NA,NA,TRBJ1-6,16,CAWNQGVATYNSPLHF,TGTGCCTGGAACCAAGGGGTGGCCACCTATAATTCACCCCTCCACTTT
TRBV27,NA,NA,TRBJ1-2,11,CASGEGRSYTF,TGTGCCAGCGGGGAGGGGCGAAGCTACACCTTC
TRBV9,NA,NA,TRBJ2-1,14,CASSFRQKYNEQFF,TGTGCCAGCAGCTTTAGACAGAAATACAATGAGCAGTTCTTC
TRBV23-1,NA,TRBD1,TRBJ2-7,14,CASSQGQGAYEQYF,TGCGCCAGCAGCCAGGGGCAGGGGGCTTACGAGCAGTACTTC
TRBV18,NA,TRBD2,TRBJ2-1,14,CASSRLAGDNEQFF,TGTGCCAGCTCCCGACTAGCGGGAGACAATGAGCAGTTCTTC
TRBV7-9,many,TRBD1,TRBJ1-5,14,CASSYGQGAQPQHF,TGTGCCAGCAGTTACGGACAGGGGGCTCAGCCCCAGCATTTT
TRBV5-4,NA,TRBD1,TRBJ1-2,14,CASSPTGVEYGYTF,TGTGCCAGCAGCCCGACAGGGGTGGAGTATGGCTACACCTTC
TRBV7-2,NA,NA,TRBJ1-1,16,CASSLAGRVLDTEAFF,TGTGCCAGCAGCTTAGCGGGCAGGGTATTGGACACTGAAGCTTTCTTT
TRBV7-6,NA,TRBD2,TRBJ2-1,15,CASSPGVAGINEQFF,TGTGCCAGCAGCCCCGGGGTAGCGGGAATCAATGAGCAGTTCTTC
TRBV28,NA,NA,TRBJ1-2,12,CASLTTNYGYTF,TGTGCCAGCCTCACAACCAACTATGGCTACACCTTC
TRBV5-4,NA,TRBD2,TRBJ2-3,17,CASSLANSGEDTDTQYF,TGTGCCAGCAGCTTGGCGAACAGCGGGGAAGACACAGATACGCAGTATTTT
TRBV2,NA,NA,TRBJ1-5,13,CASSEGAKEPQHF,TGTGCCAGCAGTGAGGGGGCTAAAGAGCCCCAGCATTTT
TRBV3-1/TRBV3-2,NA,TRBD2,TRBJ2-3,17,CASSQPRTSEDGGTQYF,TGTGCCAGCAGCCAACCACGGACTAGCGAGGACGGGGGTACGCAGTATTTT
TRBV5-6,once,TRBD2,TRBJ2-1,14,CASGTSGRSWEQFF,TGTGCCAGCGGGACTAGCGGGAGAAGTTGGGAGCAGTTCTTC
TRBV19,NA,TRBD1,TRBJ1-2,14,CASSPWGTGIGYTF,TGTGCCAGTAGTCCTTGGGGGACAGGGATTGGCTACACCTTC
TRBV19,many,NA,TRBJ1-1,14,CASTGSSPDTEAFF,TGTGCCAGTACAGGATCCTCTCCCGACACTGAAGCTTTCTTT
TRBV6-5,many,NA,TRBJ1-6,14,CASSTGFPSSPLHF,TGTGCCAGCAGCACAGGGTTCCCAAGTTCACCCCTCCACTTT
TRBV9,NA,NA,TRBJ1-5,15,CASSVEGDGNQPQHF,TGTGCCAGCAGCGTAGAGGGGGATGGCAATCAGCCCCAGCATTTT
TRBV9,NA,NA,TRBJ1-5,14,CASSGGGSNQPQHF,TGTGCCAGCAGCGGGGGGGGTAGCAATCAGCCCCAGCATTTT
TRBV10-3,NA,NA,TRBJ1-1,12,CAISGGEFEAFF,TGTGCCATCAGTGGGGGGGAGTTTGAAGCTTTCTTT
TRBV2,NA,TRBD1,TRBJ1-2,16,CASAKRQGLASYGYTF,TGTGCCAGCGCGAAACGACAGGGATTGGCCAGCTATGGCTACACCTTC
TRBV15,once,NA,TRBJ2-2,14,CATSRDRGPGELFF,TGTGCCACCAGCAGAGATAGAGGGCCCGGGGAGCTGTTTTTT
TRBV15,NA,TRBD1,TRBJ2-7,14,CATSSAGQGYEQYF,TGTGCCACCAGCAGCGCGGGACAGGGCTACGAGCAGTACTTC
TRBV20-1,few,NA,TRBJ2-1,11,CSATVGGSRFF,TGCAGTGCCACCGTGGGGGGTTCGAGGTTCTTC
TRBV21-1,once,NA,TRBJ2-7,15,CASSPRTSDTYEQYF,TGTGCCAGCAGTCCTAGGACTAGCGATACCTACGAGCAGTACTTC
TRBV21-1,NA,NA,TRBJ2-5,15,CASSSQRETQETQYF,TGTGCCAGCAGCTCCCAGCGGGAGACTCAAGAGACCCAGTACTTC
TRBV5-4,many,TRBD2,TRBJ2-1,17,CASSLALASGGKDEQFF,TGTGCCAGCAGCTTGGCCTTGGCTAGCGGGGGGAAAGATGAGCAGTTCTTC
TRBV20-1,NA,NA,TRBJ2-1,10,CSASTTEQFF,TGCAGTGCTAGTACAACGGAGCAGTTCTTC
TRBV15,NA,NA,TRBJ1-2,15,CATSRPRTEPYGYTF,TGTGCCACCAGCAGACCCAGGACAGAACCTTATGGCTACACCTTC
TRBV4-3,NA,NA,TRBJ2-7,14,CASRLNIQSYEQYF,TGCGCCAGCAGGTTGAATATACAATCCTACGAGCAGTACTTC
TRBV27,NA,NA,TRBJ2-1,15,CATQQAPLSYNEQFF,TGTGCCACCCAGCAGGCCCCTCTCTCCTACAATGAGCAGTTCTTC